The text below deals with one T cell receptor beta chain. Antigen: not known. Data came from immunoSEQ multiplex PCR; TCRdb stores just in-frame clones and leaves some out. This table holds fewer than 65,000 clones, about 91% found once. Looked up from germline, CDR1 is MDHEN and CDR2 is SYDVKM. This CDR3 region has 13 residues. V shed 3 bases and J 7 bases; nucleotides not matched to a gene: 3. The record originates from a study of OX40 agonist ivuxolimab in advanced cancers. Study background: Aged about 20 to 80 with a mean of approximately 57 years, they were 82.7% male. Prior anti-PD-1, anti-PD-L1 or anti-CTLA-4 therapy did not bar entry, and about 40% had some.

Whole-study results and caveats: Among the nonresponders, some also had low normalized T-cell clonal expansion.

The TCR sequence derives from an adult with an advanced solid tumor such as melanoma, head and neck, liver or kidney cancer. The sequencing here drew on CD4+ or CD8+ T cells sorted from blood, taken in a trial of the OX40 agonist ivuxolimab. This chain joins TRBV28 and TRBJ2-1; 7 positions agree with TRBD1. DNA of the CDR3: TGTGCCAGCAGTTTCGACAGGGCTAATGAGCAGTTCTTC. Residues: CASSFDRANEQFF.